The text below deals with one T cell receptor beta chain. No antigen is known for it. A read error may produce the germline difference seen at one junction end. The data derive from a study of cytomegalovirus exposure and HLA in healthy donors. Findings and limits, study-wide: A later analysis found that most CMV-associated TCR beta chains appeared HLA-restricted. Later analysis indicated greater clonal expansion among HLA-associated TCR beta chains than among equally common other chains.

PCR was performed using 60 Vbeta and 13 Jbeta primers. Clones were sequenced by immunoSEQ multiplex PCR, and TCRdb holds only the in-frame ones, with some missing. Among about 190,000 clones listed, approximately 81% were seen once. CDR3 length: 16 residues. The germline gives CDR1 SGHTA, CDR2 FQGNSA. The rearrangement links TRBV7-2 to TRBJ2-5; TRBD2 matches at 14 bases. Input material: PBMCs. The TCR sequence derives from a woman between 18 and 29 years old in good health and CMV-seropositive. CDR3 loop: CASSPQTSGGEETRYF. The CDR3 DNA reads TGTGCCAGCAGCCCTCAGACTAGCGGGGGGGAAGAGACCCGGTACTTC.